Each of the 4 T cell receptor beta chains below was sequenced from the same sample in a study of T cell repertoires in cytomegalovirus infection. Each CDR3 protein is one row after TCRdb ran MiXCR on the reads. The repertoire includes about 200,000 distinct CDR3 sequences, nearly 9.5% of them detected once, and about 4.6% sits in the top ten. The specimen was PBMCs. These receptors came from a human donor in good health (CMV status not recorded). Some clones in this sample may be carry-over from other donors' samples.

The chain's CDR3 is CASSQGLAGEDEQYF. Here the CDR3 DNA reads TGTGCCAGCAGTCAAGGACTAGCGGGAGAAGACGAGCAGTACTTC. This chain joins TRBV2 and TRBJ2-7, with TRBD2 identical over 13 bases. V was pared by 5 bases and J by 5 bases, with 6 bases of the junction left unmatched. The V gene's germline CDR1 is SNHLY and CDR2 FYNNEI. This CDR3 region has 15 residues.

This clonotype occurred many times. The chain is built from TRBV7-2 and TRBJ2-7, with 9 bases fitting TRBD1. V shed 5 bases and J 3 bases; nucleotides not matched to a gene: 8. CDR1 SGHTA and CDR2 FQGNSA come from the germline V gene. The CDR3 is made up of 15 amino acids. Here the CDR3 DNA reads TGTGCCAGCAGCATCCTCGGGACAGGGCACTACGAGCAGTACTTC. It specifies CASSILGTGHYEQYF.

This clonotype came up many times. This chain connects TRBV11-1 to TRBJ2-2; D is ambiguous. V gave up 2 bases and J gave up 6 bases, with 10 bases separating them. Germline V gene data show CDR1 as SGHAT and CDR2 as FQDESV (reference sequence). This CDR3 has 14 residues. CDR3 sequence reads: CASSLMGNAGELFF. The CDR3 nucleotides are TGTGCCAGCAGCTTAATGGGGAATGCCGGGGAGCTGTTTTTT.

This clonotype has at least ten counts. The chain uses TRBV11-2 and TRBJ2-1; 9 bases match TRBD1. This CDR3 has 17 amino acids. Germline V gives CDR1 SGHAT, CDR2 FQNNGV. J was trimmed by 4 bases and V by 1 base; bases with no gene match: 8. The CDR3 region has the DNA TGTGCCAGCAGCTTAGGCCCTCCGGGACAGGGTTACAATGAGCAGTTCTTC. Its translation: CASSLGPPGQGYNEQFF. Full variable domain (missing parts from reference TRBV11-2 and TRBJ2-1): EAGVAQSPRYKIIEKRQSVAFWCNPISGHATLYWYQQILGQGPKLLIQFQNNGVVDDSQLPKDRFSAERLKGVDSTLKIQPAKLEDSAVYLCASSLGPPGQGYNEQFFGPGTRLTVL.